The 4 T cell receptor beta chains given below trace back to one sample, sequenced in a study of cytomegalovirus exposure and HLA in healthy donors. The PCR was carried out with 60 Vbeta primers and 13 Jbeta primers. Method: immunoSEQ multiplex PCR; TCRdb's copy keeps in-frame clones and lacks some. The data contain tens of thousands of clones, approximately 80% of them singletons. The material sequenced was PBMCs. These TCRs come from a woman aged 25 to 39 in good health and CMV-seronegative.

The V and J genes are TRBV7-9 and TRBJ2-5; a weak D match, TRBD1 (5 bases). Germline assignment: CDR1 SEHNR and CDR2 FQNEAQ (reference sequence). The CDR3 consists of 15 residues. V lost 5 bases, J lost 2 bases, and 15 bases lay in between. The CDR3 is CASSPLGQLQETQYF. In DNA, the CDR3 is TGTGCCAGCAGCCCCCTGGGGCAGTTACAAGAGACCCAGTACTTC.

The V call is TRBV5-1, the J call TRBJ1-1; D is undetermined. The CDR3 length is 14 residues. V was shortened by 0 bases and J by 1 base, with 7 bases between the two germline ends. Germline V gene lookup returns CDR1 SGHRS and CDR2 YFSETQ. CDR3 protein: CASSLVARNTEAFF. DNA for the CDR3: TGCGCCAGCAGCTTGGTGGCAAGGAACACTGAAGCTTTCTTT.

The sample holds one count of this clone. The chain recombines TRBV5-4 with TRBJ1-2, with 7 bases fitting TRBD1. V dropped 4 bases and J dropped 4; count of bases not matched to a gene: 4. The V gene's germline CDR1 is SGHNT and CDR2 YYREEE (reference sequence). The CDR3 has 13 amino acids. The CDR3: CASSDRVVYGYTF. The CDR3 DNA is TGTGCCAGCAGCGACAGGGTCGTCTATGGCTACACCTTC.

The genes are TRBV5-1 and TRBJ1-2; TRBD1 agrees at 7 bases. V shed 0 bases and J 1 base; nucleotides not matched to a gene: 3. There are 15 residues in the CDR3. Per the germline V gene, CDR1 is SGHRS and CDR2 is YFSETQ. In DNA form, the CDR3 reads TGCGCCAGCAGCTTGGGGGACAGTTTTAACTATGGCTACACCTTC. Residues: CASSLGDSFNYGYTF.